One sample yielded the 28 T cell receptor beta chains listed below, sequenced in a study of shared clonotypes between healthy human individuals. Assay used: immunoSEQ multiplex PCR; TCRdb lists only in-frame clones, some missing. The sample contains around 2,000,000 clones, around 93% of which appear only once. CD45RO-negative, CCR7-selected cells formed the naive CD8 fraction, which excluded terminally differentiated effector memory CD45RA+ cells. Sequencing was carried out using naive CD8+ T cells from PBMCs. These receptors were collected from a man younger than 35 in good health. Some clones in this sample may be carry-over from other donors' samples.

Only one count was recorded for this clone. The chain joins TRBV28 to TRBJ2-7; 10 bases match TRBD2. Germline V lookup: CDR1 MDHEN, CDR2 SYDVKM. The CDR3 covers 16 residues. V trimming: 6 bases; J trimming: 2 bases; junction bases outside the gene matches: 10. The CDR3 spells CASRGAGLADTYEQYF. In DNA form, the CDR3 reads TGTGCCAGCAGGGGGGCTGGACTAGCGGATACCTACGAGCAGTACTTC.

V usage is TRBV27 and J usage is TRBJ2-3; no reliable D call. The ends were cut back, 5 bases at V and 2 bases at J, with 8 bases in the middle. Germline V gives CDR1 MNHEY, CDR2 SMNVEV (reference sequence). The CDR3 has 13 amino acids. The CDR3 reads CASSAVHTDTQYF. The CDR3 DNA is TGTGCCAGCAGTGCCGTCCACACAGATACGCAGTATTTT.

The V gene is TRBV19, the J gene TRBJ2-7; D possibly corresponds to TRBD1 (5 bases). In germline, CDR1 is LNHDA, CDR2 SQIVND (reference sequence). The V end was cut by 5 bases, the J end by 5 bases, with 16 bases between. This CDR3 is 14 amino acids long. CDR3 nucleotide sequence: TGTGCCAGTAGTGTCAGGGTTGCCGTCAACGAGCAGTACTTC. Translated, it gives CASSVRVAVNEQYF.

In DNA form, the CDR3 reads TGTGCCAGCAGCTTGGGGATTCACCCCCCGGTGAATGAGCAGTTCTTC. Protein product: CASSLGIHPPVNEQFF. The V call is TRBV11-2, the J call TRBJ2-1; no clear D gene. Germline V gene data show CDR1 as SGHAT and CDR2 as FQNNGV. V gave up 3 bases and J gave up 7 bases, with 19 bases separating them. The CDR3 extends over 16 amino acids.

The CDR3, as DNA: TGTGCCAGCAGCTTTACGGAGGTCGTAGGCACAGATACGCAGTATTTT. Protein sequence: CASSFTEVVGTDTQYF. The chain employs TRBV11-2 and TRBJ2-3, with D possibly TRBD2 on 5 matching bases. This CDR3 is built from 16 residues. The germline V gene encodes CDR1 SGHAT and CDR2 FQNNGV. Trimming pared 3 bases from V and 1 base from J, leaving 14 bases between. Supplemented by reference TRBV11-2 and TRBJ2-3, the full variable domain reads EAGVAQSPRYKIIEKRQSVAFWCNPISGHATLYWYQQILGQGPKLLIQFQNNGVVDDSQLPKDRFSAERLKGVDSTLKIQPAKLEDSAVYLCASSFTEVVGTDTQYFGPGTRLTVL.

This chain uses TRBV5-6 with TRBJ2-7; 8 positions agree with TRBD1. Germline loops: CDR1 SGHDT, CDR2 YYEEEE. V trimming: 4 bases; J trimming: 3 bases; junction bases outside the gene matches: 12. The CDR3 loop spans 16 amino acids. CDR3 sequence: CASSLGQGVLGYEQYF. Written as DNA, the CDR3 is TGTGCCAGCAGCCTAGGACAGGGAGTTTTAGGCTACGAGCAGTACTTC. Filled out from reference TRBV5-6 and TRBJ2-7, the complete variable domain reads DAGVTQSPTHLIKTRGQQVTLRCSPKSGHDTVSWYQQALGQGPQFIFQYYEEEERQRGNFPDRFSGHQFPNYSSELNVNALLLGDSALYLCASSLGQGVLGYEQYFGPGTRLTVT.

The chain is built from TRBV18 and TRBJ2-5; 12 positions agree with TRBD2. This CDR3 region has 16 residues. Germline CDR1 is KGHSH and CDR2 is LQKENI. The trim removed 2 bases at V and 3 bases at J, leaving 4 bases unmatched. The CDR3 region is CASSPERLAGEETQYF. CDR3 nucleotides: TGTGCCAGCTCACCAGAGAGACTAGCGGGAGAAGAGACCCAGTACTTC.

On this clone: The same CDR3 can be traced to other DNA sequences in this sample. J is TRBJ2-7 and V is TRBV9; unclear D gene. The CDR3 loop spans 14 amino acids. Germline values: CDR1 SGDLS, CDR2 YYNGEE. Trimming stripped 5 bases from V and 0 bases from J, with 12 bases between. DNA for the CDR3: TGTGCCAGCAGTCTCGGCGGAAGCTCCTACGAGCAGTACTTC. This gives the protein CASSLGGSSYEQYF.

V usage is TRBV6-1 and J usage is TRBJ2-7; the D is unclear. CDR1 and CDR2 from the germline V gene are MNHNS and SASEGT. Between the trimmed V and J ends, which lost 1 base and 0 bases, there was a span of 10 bases. CDR3 size: 15 residues. CDR3 sequence (DNA): TGTGCCAGCAGTGAAGTCACGGTCGGCTCCTACGAGCAGTACTTC. It is translated as CASSEVTVGSYEQYF.

As regards this clone: Other DNA sequences in this specimen translate into the identical CDR3. This chain connects TRBV19 to TRBJ2-7, with no clear D. The CDR3 is 13 amino acids. Between the trimmed V and J ends, which lost 1 base and 0 bases, there was a span of 4 bases. Germline values: CDR1 LNHDA, CDR2 SQIVND (reference sequence). The CDR3 loop is CASSIAVSYEQYF. CDR3 DNA: TGTGCCAGTAGTATAGCGGTCTCCTACGAGCAGTACTTC.

The chain has TRBV25-1 and TRBJ2-2; D not certain. The V end was cut by 1 base, the J end by 4 bases, with 4 bases between. Per germline, CDR1 MGHDK and CDR2 SYGVNS. The CDR3 covers 13 residues. CDR3 loop: CASSELGTGELFF. CDR3 in DNA: TGTGCCAGCAGTGAATTAGGCACCGGGGAGCTGTTTTTT.

J is TRBJ1-2 and V is TRBV5-1; weak D call: TRBD1 (6 bases). V shed 5 bases and J shed 4 bases, with 12 bases lying between them. The germline CDR1 and CDR2 sequences are SGHRS and YFSETQ. The CDR3 extends over 13 amino acids. The CDR3 DNA reads TGCGCCAGCAGAGAGGACAGATCCTATGGCTACACCTTC. Its translation is CASREDRSYGYTF.

This clone was found a few times. Other nucleotide sequences in the sample specify the same CDR3. The chain uses TRBV15 and TRBJ1-5, with unresolved D. CDR1 is LNHNV and CDR2 is YYDKDF in the germline V gene (reference sequence). Trimming shortened V by 9 bases and J by 0 bases, and 6 bases separated the two germline ends. The CDR3 is 12 amino acids. Here the CDR3 reads CATSGSNQPQHF. CDR3 nucleotide sequence: TGTGCCACTTCAGGTAGCAATCAGCCCCAGCATTTT.

This clone has just a few counts. The V and J genes are TRBV1 and TRBJ1-5; TRBD1, the table's D call, was not compared with the DNA. TRBV1 corresponds to a pseudogene. The CDR3 has 15 amino acids. The CDR3 nucleotides are TGCACCAGCAGCCAAGACGACATGGATGATCAGCCCCAGCATTTT. Residues: CTSSQDDMDDQPQHF.

CDR3 region: CASSQQDGQGQPQHF. CDR3 coding DNA: TGCGCCAGCAGCCAACAGGACGGACAGGGGCAGCCCCAGCATTTT. The gene calls are TRBV4-3 and TRBJ1-5; TRBD1 aligns across 9 bases. The J segment lost 7 bases and the V segment lost 2 bases, leaving 6 bases of the junction unmatched. Germline CDR1 and CDR2: LGHNA and YSLEER. The CDR3 runs to 15 residues.

V usage is TRBV6-5 and J usage is TRBJ2-5; TRBD2 is a possible D gene (5 bases). Trimming removed 8 bases from V and 5 bases from J, with 9 bases in between. This CDR3 has 11 amino acids. CDR1 and CDR2 (germline): MNHEY, SVGAGI. The CDR3 DNA is TGTGCCAGCGGTTCGGGGGAGACCCAGTACTTC. Its protein product is CASGSGETQYF.

The rearrangement joins TRBV27 to TRBJ2-7; D gene unclear. Germline CDR1 is MNHEY and CDR2 is SMNVEV (reference sequence). The CDR3 loop spans 15 amino acids. Trimming stripped 6 bases from V and 0 bases from J, with 15 bases between. The CDR3 sequence is CASSAIPRDSYEQYF. In DNA form, the CDR3 reads TGTGCCAGCAGCGCTATCCCCAGAGACTCCTACGAGCAGTACTTC.

This rearrangement joins TRBV18 to TRBJ2-7; D is uncertain. CDR1 and CDR2 (germline): KGHSH, LQKENI. This CDR3 comprises 16 residues. Deletions cut 3 bases from V and 2 bases from J, with 17 bases between. CDR3 in amino acids: CASSPELVDGAYEQYF. The DNA for the CDR3 is TGTGCCAGCTCACCCGAGTTGGTCGACGGAGCCTACGAGCAGTACTTC.

This chain links TRBV15 with TRBJ1-5; 9 bases align to TRBD1. Trimming cost V 7 bases and J 6 bases; bases outside gene matches: 10. The germline V gene encodes CDR1 LNHNV and CDR2 YYDKDF (reference sequence). CDR3 length equals 15 residues. CDR3 in amino acids: CATNIDRGAAQPQHF. The CDR3 DNA is TGTGCCACCAATATCGACAGGGGGGCCGCTCAGCCCCAGCATTTT.

This clone was seen only once. The chain recombines TRBV19 with TRBJ2-1; perhaps TRBD2 as D (6 bases). The V end lost 2 bases, the J end lost 2 bases, and 13 bases lay between the germline ends. The CDR3 runs 16 residues. Germline V gene data show CDR1 as LNHDA and CDR2 as SQIVND (reference sequence). The CDR3 reads CASSIMRASAYNEQFF. In DNA, the CDR3 is TGTGCCAGTAGTATAATGAGGGCTAGCGCCTACAATGAGCAGTTCTTC.

V usage is TRBV27 and J usage is TRBJ2-1; D is possibly TRBD2 (5 bases). Trimming stripped 0 bases from V and 6 bases from J, with 12 bases between. The germline CDR1 and CDR2 sequences are MNHEY and SMNVEV (reference sequence). The CDR3 totals 15 residues. CDR3 sequence: CASSLSAAMGNEQFF. The DNA of the CDR3 is TGTGCCAGCAGTTTATCAGCGGCTATGGGCAATGAGCAGTTCTTC.

The rearrangement links TRBV15 to TRBJ2-1; a possible D gene is TRBD2 (5 bases). The germline V gene has CDR1 LNHNV and CDR2 YYDKDF (reference sequence). V was pared by 0 bases and J by 9 bases, with 12 bases between. The CDR3 runs 14 residues. CDR3 region: CATSRDRGLVEQFF. Here the CDR3 DNA reads TGTGCCACCAGCAGAGATAGAGGGCTGGTTGAGCAGTTCTTC.

The V and J genes are TRBV4-1 and TRBJ2-1; perhaps TRBD2 as D (6 bases). Trimming pared 3 bases from V and 4 bases from J, leaving 16 bases between. The CDR3 runs to 16 residues. Germline V gene lookup returns CDR1 MGHRA and CDR2 YSYEKL. The CDR3 reads CASSQSPSAPYNEQFF. In DNA form, the CDR3 reads TGCGCCAGCAGCCAGTCGCCTAGCGCCCCTTACAATGAGCAGTTCTTC.

The chain combines TRBV7-9 with TRBJ1-2; TRBD1 aligns across 8 bases. Germline V gene lookup returns CDR1 SEHNR and CDR2 FQNEAQ (reference sequence). CDR3 length equals 13 residues. J gave up 8 bases and V 2 bases, and 4 bases lay outside the gene matches. The DNA of the CDR3 is TGTGCCAGCAGCTTATCAGGGGGCTGGGGCTACACCTTC. Translation: CASSLSGGWGYTF.

The chain recombines TRBV9 with TRBJ2-5, with 8 nucleotides matching TRBD2. V gave up 0 bases and J gave up 4 bases; unmatched junction bases: 5. Germline lookup yields CDR1 SGDLS and CDR2 YYNGEE. The length of the CDR3 is 15 residues. CDR3 sequence (DNA): TGTGCCAGCAGCGTAGAAAGCGGGAGTGTAGAGACCCAGTACTTC. It is translated as CASSVESGSVETQYF.

As concerns this clone: Other DNA sequences within the sample encode an identical CDR3. The chain employs TRBV9 and TRBJ2-3, with D perhaps TRBD1 or TRBD2 (6 bases each). V lost 0 bases to trimming and J lost 3 bases, with 14 bases between them. Germline values: CDR1 SGDLS, CDR2 YYNGEE. CDR3 length: 16 amino acids. The CDR3 sequence is CASSVAGGGGTDTQYF. CDR3 sequence (DNA): TGTGCCAGCAGCGTAGCTGGCGGAGGGGGGACAGATACGCAGTATTTT.

As for this clone: Additional DNA sequences in this sample encode the identical CDR3. The rearrangement joins TRBV27 to TRBJ1-4; 8 nucleotides line up with TRBD1. Germline CDR1 reads MNHEY; CDR2 reads SMNVEV (reference sequence). The CDR3 is 14 amino acids. V lost 5 bases, J lost 8 bases, and 7 bases stayed unmatched. The CDR3 nucleotides read TGTGCCAGCAGTCCGGACAGGGTTGGGGAAAAACTGTTTTTT. As protein: CASSPDRVGEKLFF.

V is TRBV28 and J is TRBJ1-4; D is possibly TRBD1 (6 bases). This CDR3 spans 16 amino acids. V lost 5 bases and J 4 bases, leaving 17 bases between the germline ends. CDR1 is MDHEN, CDR2 SYDVKM, per germline. In DNA, the CDR3 is TGTGCCAGCAGTCTCCCCTCAGGGGAGGATAATGAAAAACTGTTTTTT. Translation: CASSLPSGEDNEKLFF.